The clone carrying this T cell receptor beta chain was detected many times. Its antigen is still unknown. Its ends do not fully match the called genes, so a read error is possible. These data are taken from a study of T cells in Graves' hyperthyroidism and ophthalmopathy. The study, taken as a whole, reports: A model using 13 V-J features told ophthalmopathy apart from stable hyperthyroidism.

CDR1 MNHNY and CDR2 SVGAGI come from the germline V gene (reference sequence). The CDR3 contains 18 residues. Regions amplified from RNA transcripts were the TCR beta CDR3 regions. HTBI primers drove first-round RT-PCR of the TCR CDR3. TCRdb passed the multiplex PCR reads through MiXCR, listing each CDR3 protein once. This repertoire shows fewer than 350,000 distinct CDR3 sequences, 15% to 20% found once; its top ten account for approximately 49%. Across 18 months, stable Graves' hyperthyroidism was marked by no progression to ophthalmopathy. Those with hyperthyroidism were 18 to 65 years old, newly diagnosed, and ill for under 2 months. Uncontrolled infection, other autoimmune disease, pregnancy or lactation disqualified patients from enrolment.

This clonotype was obtained from a woman aged 50 to 60 with Graves' hyperthyroidism. The gene calls are TRBV6-6 and TRBJ2-1; TRBD1 or TRBD2 may be the D gene (5 bases each). The sequencing input was blood. CDR3 region: CASSYSRGRDQNAHEQFF. The CDR3 nucleotides are TGCGCCAGCAGTTACTCGAGGGGACGGGACCAAAACGCCCATGAGCAGTTCTTC.